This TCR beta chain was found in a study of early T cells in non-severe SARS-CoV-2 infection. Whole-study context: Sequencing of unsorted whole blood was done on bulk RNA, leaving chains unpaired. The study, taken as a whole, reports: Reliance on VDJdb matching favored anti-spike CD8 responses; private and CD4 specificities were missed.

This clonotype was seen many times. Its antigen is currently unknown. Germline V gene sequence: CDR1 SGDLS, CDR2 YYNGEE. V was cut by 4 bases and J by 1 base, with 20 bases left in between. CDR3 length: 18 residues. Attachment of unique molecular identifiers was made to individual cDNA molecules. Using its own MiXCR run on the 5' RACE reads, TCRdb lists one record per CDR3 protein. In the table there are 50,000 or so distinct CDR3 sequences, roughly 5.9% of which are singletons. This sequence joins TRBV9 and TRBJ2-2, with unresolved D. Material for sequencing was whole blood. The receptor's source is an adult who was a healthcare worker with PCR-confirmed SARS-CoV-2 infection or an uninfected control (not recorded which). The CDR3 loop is CASSLPLAGPMNTGELFF. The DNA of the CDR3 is TGTGCCAGCAGCCTCCCCCTCGCTGGGCCCATGAACACCGGGGAGCTGTTTTTT.